These 23 T cell receptor beta chains came from one sample sequenced in a study of Ad26.COV2.S vaccination and SARS-CoV-2 variants. Here immunoSEQ multiplex PCR was the method, and the copy in TCRdb shows in-frame clones only, minus some. Of some 190,000 clones listed, roughly 87% are singletons. Here the sequenced sample was peripheral blood, taken after recovery from COVID-19. Source of these receptors: a human donor who had recovered from COVID-19.

This chain connects TRBV7-8 to TRBJ2-3; D is perhaps TRBD1 or TRBD2 (5 bases each). The CDR3 is 13 amino acids. In germline, CDR1 is SGHVS, CDR2 FQNEAQ. V was shortened by 2 bases and J by 7 bases, with 10 bases between the two germline ends. CDR3 DNA sequence: TGTGCCAGCAGCTTACCAGGGACCAATACGCAGTATTTT. Amino acids: CASSLPGTNTQYF.

The genes are TRBV11-1 and TRBJ2-3, with TRBD2 as a possible D gene (5 bases). The CDR3 totals 15 residues. V shed 5 bases and J shed 0 bases, with 12 bases lying between them. Germline V gene lookup returns CDR1 SGHAT and CDR2 FQDESV (reference sequence). DNA of the CDR3: TGTGCCAGCAGCCACCCGGGGATTAGCACAGATACGCAGTATTTT. This codes for CASSHPGISTDTQYF.

This sequence joins TRBV30 and TRBJ1-5, with a weak D call TRBD1 (6 bases). V lost 3 bases and J 2 bases, leaving 14 bases between the germline ends. CDR1 is GTSNPN and CDR2 is SVGIG in the germline V gene (reference sequence). The CDR3 runs 15 residues. Here the CDR3 reads CAWSRGSGGNQPQHF. Here the CDR3 DNA reads TGTGCCTGGAGCAGGGGTAGTGGTGGCAATCAGCCCCAGCATTTT.

The chain links TRBV19 to TRBJ2-1; 7 nucleotides align to TRBD1. J was trimmed by 6 bases and V by 6 bases; bases with no gene match: 8. Germline CDR1 and CDR2: LNHDA and SQIVND (reference sequence). CDR3 length equals 14 residues. The CDR3 DNA follows: TGTGCCAGTAGCCTGACAGGGTTTGGCAATGAGCAGTTCTTC. Its translation: CASSLTGFGNEQFF.

The V gene is TRBV19, the J gene TRBJ1-5; D not resolved. Looked up from germline, CDR1 is LNHDA and CDR2 is SQIVND (reference sequence). V was pared by 3 bases and J by 0 bases, with 9 bases between. This CDR3 region has 15 residues. The CDR3 reads CASSIERTSNQPQHF. CDR3 nucleotides: TGTGCCAGTAGTATTGAAAGGACTAGCAATCAGCCCCAGCATTTT.

V and J are TRBV10-1 and TRBJ2-2, with 8 positions matching TRBD2. Germline V gene lookup returns CDR1 WNHNN and CDR2 SYGVQD (reference sequence). The CDR3 sequence is 15 residues long. V gave up 6 bases and J gave up 4 bases; unmatched junction bases: 7. Here the CDR3 reads CASSPGLGGTGELFF. The CDR3, as DNA: TGCGCCAGCAGCCCGGGACTAGGGGGCACCGGGGAGCTGTTTTTT.

The chain employs TRBV7-9 and TRBJ2-7, with D perhaps TRBD2 (7 bases). Germline V gene data show CDR1 as SEHNR and CDR2 as FQNEAQ (reference sequence). Trimming pared 0 bases from V and 6 bases from J, leaving 15 bases between. The CDR3 is 15 residues long. Here the CDR3 reads CASSLAGAGDGEQYF. The CDR3 DNA follows: TGTGCCAGCAGCTTAGCGGGGGCGGGAGACGGCGAGCAGTACTTC.

The rearrangement joins TRBV28 to TRBJ2-2; no reliable D call. CDR3 length: 15 residues. Trimming pared 4 bases from V and 1 base from J, leaving 10 bases between. CDR1 is MDHEN and CDR2 is SYDVKM in the germline V gene. Here the CDR3 DNA reads TGTGCCAGCAGTTCCCCCGGCGGGAACACCGGGGAGCTGTTTTTT. Its translation is CASSSPGGNTGELFF.

This chain joins TRBV4-1 and TRBJ2-7, with D possibly being TRBD2 (5 bases). The CDR3 sequence is 14 residues long. V was cut by 3 bases and J by 6 bases, with 15 bases left in between. Germline CDR1 reads MGHRA; CDR2 reads YSYEKL. The CDR3: CASSQPWNRGEQYF. Here the CDR3 DNA reads TGCGCCAGCAGCCAGCCCTGGAACCGGGGCGAGCAGTACTTC.

The table lists this clone with a few counts. The rearrangement uses TRBV30 and TRBJ2-2, with 11 bases lining up with TRBD2. V trimming: 3 bases; J trimming: 6 bases; junction bases outside the gene matches: 9. This CDR3 has 16 amino acids. Germline CDR1 reads GTSNPN; CDR2 reads SVGIG (reference sequence). In nucleotides, the CDR3 is TGTGCCTGGAGCCACTTAGCGGGAGGGCCTCCCGGGGAGCTGTTTTTT. It encodes CAWSHLAGGPPGELFF.

CDR3 nucleotide sequence: TGCGCCAGCAGCCCGGCCGGGACAGCGTACCAAGAGACCCAGTACTTC. Encoded protein: CASSPAGTAYQETQYF. The gene calls are TRBV5-1 and TRBJ2-5; 7 nucleotides match TRBD1. Trimming cost V 4 bases and J 0 bases; bases outside gene matches: 9. The CDR3 sequence is 16 residues long. Germline V gene sequence: CDR1 SGHRS, CDR2 YFSETQ.

As concerns this clone: This sample includes further DNA sequences coding for the same CDR3. The chain joins TRBV19 to TRBJ2-5; D perhaps matches TRBD1 (5 bases). Deletions cut 3 bases from V and 5 bases from J, with 10 bases between. CDR1 is LNHDA and CDR2 is SQIVND in the germline V gene (reference sequence). This CDR3 is 13 amino acids long. The CDR3 sequence: CASSMGRKETQYF. The DNA for the CDR3 is TGTGCCAGTAGTATGGGGCGAAAGGAGACCCAGTACTTC.

This chain's CDR3 is CASSLGQGRNQPQHF. In nucleotides, the CDR3 is TGTGCCAGCAGCTTAGGACAGGGTAGAAATCAGCCCCAGCATTTT. The V and J genes are TRBV7-8 and TRBJ1-5; 7 bases map to TRBD1. The V gene end was trimmed by 1 base and the J gene end by 4 bases; junction bases not matched to a gene: 4. CDR1 and CDR2 (germline): SGHVS, FQNEAQ. This CDR3 is built from 15 residues. The full variable domain, its missing parts supplied by reference TRBV7-8 and TRBJ1-5, is GAGVSQSPRYKVAKRGQDVALRCDPISGHVSLFWYQQALGQGPEFLTYFQNEAQLDKSGLPSDRFFAERPEGSVSTLKIQRTQQEDSAVYLCASSLGQGRNQPQHFGDGTRLSIL.

The count of this clone is one. This rearrangement joins TRBV11-3 to TRBJ2-1; 12 bases are a match to TRBD2. The CDR3 is 16 amino acids. V gave up 3 bases and J gave up 4 bases; unmatched junction bases: 4. Germline V lookup: CDR1 SGHNT, CDR2 YENEEA. CDR3 in amino acids: CASSLSGTSGYNEQFF. The CDR3 nucleotides are TGTGCCAGCAGCTTGTCCGGGACTAGCGGGTACAATGAGCAGTTCTTC.

V usage is TRBV5-1 and J usage is TRBJ1-5; the D gene is possibly TRBD1 (5 bases). Germline assignment: CDR1 SGHRS and CDR2 YFSETQ. Trimming shortened V by 4 bases and J by 1 base, and 9 bases separated the two germline ends. This CDR3 is built from 14 residues. CDR3 sequence reads: CASSVGGSNQPQHF. For the CDR3, the DNA is TGCGCCAGCAGCGTCGGGGGGAGCAATCAGCCCCAGCATTTT.

The chain recombines TRBV5-4 with TRBJ2-7, with 9 nucleotides matching TRBD2. V was pared by 0 bases and J by 12 bases, with 10 bases of the junction left unmatched. The CDR3 runs to 14 residues. The germline V gene encodes CDR1 SGHNT and CDR2 YYREEE (reference sequence). The CDR3 spells CASSLAGSGSNMYF. For the CDR3, the DNA is TGTGCCAGCAGCTTGGCCGGTAGCGGGAGTAACATGTACTTC.

The chain uses TRBV10-3 and TRBJ1-2; a possible D gene is TRBD1 (5 bases). Trimming removed 4 bases at V and 9 bases at J, with 9 bases between. Germline-derived CDR1 and CDR2 are ENHRY and SYGVKD. The CDR3 loop spans 11 amino acids. The DNA of the CDR3 is TGTGCCATCAGTGTCGGGGGGAGCTACACCTTC. The encoded protein is CAISVGGSYTF.

The J gene is TRBJ2-3, the V gene TRBV7-3; 13 bases are shared with TRBD2. Trimming removed 5 bases from V and 5 bases from J; junction bases left unmatched: 7. The CDR3 is 16 amino acids. CDR1 and CDR2 from the germline V gene are SGHTA and FQGTGA. CDR3 loop: CASSPWTSGSLDTQYF. The CDR3, as DNA: TGTGCCAGCAGCCCTTGGACTAGCGGGAGTCTAGATACGCAGTATTTT.

The V gene is TRBV2, the J gene TRBJ2-7; 8 bases fit TRBD2. The CDR3 is 17 amino acids. Germline loops: CDR1 SNHLY, CDR2 FYNNEI. V shed 3 bases and J 0 bases; nucleotides not matched to a gene: 10. CDR3 in DNA: TGTGCCAGCAGTGAGCGGGCTAGCGGGTGGAGCTCCTACGAGCAGTACTTC. This encodes CASSERASGWSSYEQYF.

The V gene is TRBV9, the J gene TRBJ2-2; 9 bases agree with TRBD1. CDR3 length: 16 amino acids. Germline CDR1 and CDR2: SGDLS and YYNGEE. Trimming at V came to 5 bases and at J to 6 bases, leaving 11 bases not matched to a gene. CDR3 sequence: CASSVTGTGRSGELFF. CDR3 coding DNA: TGTGCCAGCAGTGTAACCGGGACAGGGAGGTCCGGGGAGCTGTTTTTT. Full variable domain (rest looked up from reference TRBV9 and TRBJ2-2): DSGVTQTPKHLITATGQRVTLRCSPRSGDLSVYWYQQSLDQGLQFLIQYYNGEERAKGNILERFSAQQFPDLHSELNLSSLELGDSALYFCASSVTGTGRSGELFFGEGSRLTVL.

The chain uses TRBV5-5 and TRBJ1-1; D is perhaps TRBD1 (6 bases). V lost 3 bases to trimming and J lost 4 bases, with 16 bases between them. This CDR3 has 15 residues. Germline V CDR1 and CDR2: SGHKS, YYEKEE (reference sequence). The CDR3 sequence is CASSWEAAGATEAFF. The CDR3 coding sequence is TGTGCCAGCAGCTGGGAGGCGGCGGGGGCCACTGAAGCTTTCTTT.

This sequence joins TRBV29-1 and TRBJ1-2; tentative D call: TRBD1 (6 bases). This CDR3 spans 18 amino acids. The germline CDR1 and CDR2 sequences are SQVTM and ANQGSEA. Trimming took 6 bases from V and 1 from J, leaving 27 bases between them. This chain's CDR3 is CSVVGCQQRDIRNYGYTF. The DNA for the CDR3 is TGCAGCGTCGTTGGTTGCCAGCAACGGGACATACGTAACTATGGCTACACCTTC.

This sequence joins TRBV15 and TRBJ2-1, with no clear D. The CDR3 is made up of 16 amino acids. Germline CDR1 is LNHNV and CDR2 is YYDKDF (reference sequence). The V end lost 1 base, the J end lost 2 bases, and 12 bases lay between the germline ends. The CDR3 coding sequence is TGTGCCACCAGCAGAGCCTACCAAATCCCCTACAATGAGCAGTTCTTC. Its translation: CATSRAYQIPYNEQFF.